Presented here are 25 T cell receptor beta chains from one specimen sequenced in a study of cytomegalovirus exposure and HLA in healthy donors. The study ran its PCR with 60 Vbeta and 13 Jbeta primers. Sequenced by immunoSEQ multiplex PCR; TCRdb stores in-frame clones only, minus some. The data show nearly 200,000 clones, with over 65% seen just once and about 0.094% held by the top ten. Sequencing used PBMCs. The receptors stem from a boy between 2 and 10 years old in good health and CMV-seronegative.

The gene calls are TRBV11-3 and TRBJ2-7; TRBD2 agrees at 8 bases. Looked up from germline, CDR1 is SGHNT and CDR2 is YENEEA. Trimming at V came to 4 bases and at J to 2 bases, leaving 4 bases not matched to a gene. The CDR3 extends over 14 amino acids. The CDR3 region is CASSSGGDAYEQYF. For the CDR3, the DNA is TGTGCCAGCAGCTCCGGGGGGGACGCCTACGAGCAGTACTTC. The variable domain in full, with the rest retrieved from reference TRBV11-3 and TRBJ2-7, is EAGVVQSPRYKIIEKKQPVAFWCNPISGHNTLYWYLQNLGQGPELLIRYENEEAVDDSQLPKDRFSAERLKGVDSTLKIQPAELGDSAVYLCASSSGGDAYEQYFGPGTRLTVT.

CDR3 region: CASSLGSGYEQYF. In DNA, the CDR3 is TGTGCCAGCAGCTTGGGATCCGGTTACGAGCAGTACTTC. V usage is TRBV5-6 and J usage is TRBJ2-7; no firm D call. CDR1 and CDR2 (germline): SGHDT, YYEEEE. V lost 0 bases, J lost 4 bases, and 8 bases lay in between. There are 13 residues in the CDR3.

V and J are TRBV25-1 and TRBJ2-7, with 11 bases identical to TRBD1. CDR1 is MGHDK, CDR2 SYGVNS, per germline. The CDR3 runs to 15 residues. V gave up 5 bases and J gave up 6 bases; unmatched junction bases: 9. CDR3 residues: CASSPWTGGNGEQYF. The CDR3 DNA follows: TGTGCCAGCAGTCCTTGGACAGGGGGCAATGGCGAGCAGTACTTC.

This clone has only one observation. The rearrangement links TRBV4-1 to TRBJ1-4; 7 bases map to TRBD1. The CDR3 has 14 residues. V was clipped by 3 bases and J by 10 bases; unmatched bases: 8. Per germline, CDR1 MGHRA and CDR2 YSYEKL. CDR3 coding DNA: TGCGCCAGCAGCCAGGGACAGATCATTGGAAAACTGTTTTTT. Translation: CASSQGQIIGKLFF.

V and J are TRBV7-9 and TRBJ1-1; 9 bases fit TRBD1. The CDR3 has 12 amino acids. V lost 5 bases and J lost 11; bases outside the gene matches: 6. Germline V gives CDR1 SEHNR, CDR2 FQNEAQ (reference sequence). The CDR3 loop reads CASSLRTGDAFF. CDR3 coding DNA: TGTGCCAGCAGCCTTCGGACAGGGGACGCTTTCTTT.

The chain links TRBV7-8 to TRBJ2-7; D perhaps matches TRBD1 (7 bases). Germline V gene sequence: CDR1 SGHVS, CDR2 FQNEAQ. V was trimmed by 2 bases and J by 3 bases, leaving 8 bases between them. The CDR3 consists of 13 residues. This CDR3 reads CASSLQGGYEQYF. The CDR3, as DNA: TGTGCCAGCAGCTTACAGGGGGGCTACGAGCAGTACTTC. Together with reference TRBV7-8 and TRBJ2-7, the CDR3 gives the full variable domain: GAGVSQSPRYKVAKRGQDVALRCDPISGHVSLFWYQQALGQGPEFLTYFQNEAQLDKSGLPSDRFFAERPEGSVSTLKIQRTQQEDSAVYLCASSLQGGYEQYFGPGTRLTVT.

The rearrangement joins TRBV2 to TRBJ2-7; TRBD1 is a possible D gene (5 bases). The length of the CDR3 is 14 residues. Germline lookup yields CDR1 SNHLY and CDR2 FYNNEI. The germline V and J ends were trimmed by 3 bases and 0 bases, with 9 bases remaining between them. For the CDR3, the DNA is TGTGCCAGCAGTGATCAGGGTCCCTCCTACGAGCAGTACTTC. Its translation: CASSDQGPSYEQYF.

This CDR3 is CASKGGQGVPNEQFF. DNA for the CDR3: TGTGCCAGTAAGGGCGGACAGGGAGTCCCCAATGAGCAGTTCTTC. This sequence joins TRBV19 and TRBJ2-1; 8 bases match TRBD1. This CDR3 has 15 amino acids. V lost 7 bases to trimming and J lost 6 bases; unmatched junction nucleotides: 11. CDR1 and CDR2 (germline): LNHDA, SQIVND (reference sequence).

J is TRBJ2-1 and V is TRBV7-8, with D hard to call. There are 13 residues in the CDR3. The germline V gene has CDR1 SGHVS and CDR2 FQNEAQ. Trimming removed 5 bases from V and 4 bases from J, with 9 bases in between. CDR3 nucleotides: TGTGCCAGCAGCGCCACAGCTTACAATGAGCAGTTCTTC. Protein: CASSATAYNEQFF.

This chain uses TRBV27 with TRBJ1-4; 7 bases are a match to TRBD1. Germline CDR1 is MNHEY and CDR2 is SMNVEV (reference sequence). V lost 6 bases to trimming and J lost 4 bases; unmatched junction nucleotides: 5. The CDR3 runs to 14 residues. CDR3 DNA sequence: TGTGCCAGCAGCCGGAGGGACAGTAATGAAAAACTGTTTTTT. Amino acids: CASSRRDSNEKLFF.

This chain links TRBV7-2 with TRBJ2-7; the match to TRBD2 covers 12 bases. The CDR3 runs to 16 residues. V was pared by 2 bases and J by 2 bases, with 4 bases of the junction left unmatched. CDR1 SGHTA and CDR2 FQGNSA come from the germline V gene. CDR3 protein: CASSLTPSGGAYEQYF. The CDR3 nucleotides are TGTGCCAGCAGCTTAACACCTAGCGGGGGGGCCTACGAGCAGTACTTC.

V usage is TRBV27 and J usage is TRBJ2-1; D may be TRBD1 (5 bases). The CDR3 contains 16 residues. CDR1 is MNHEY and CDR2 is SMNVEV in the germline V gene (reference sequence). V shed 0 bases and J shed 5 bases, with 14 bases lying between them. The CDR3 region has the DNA TGTGCCAGCAGTTTATCCAATGGGCCAGGGCACAATGAGCAGTTCTTC. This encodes CASSLSNGPGHNEQFF.

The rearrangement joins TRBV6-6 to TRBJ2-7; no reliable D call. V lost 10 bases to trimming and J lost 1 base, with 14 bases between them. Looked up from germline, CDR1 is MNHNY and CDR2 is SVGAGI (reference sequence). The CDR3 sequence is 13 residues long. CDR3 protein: CATRMGLSYEQYF. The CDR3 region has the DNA TGTGCCACCCGGATGGGCTTATCCTACGAGCAGTACTTC.

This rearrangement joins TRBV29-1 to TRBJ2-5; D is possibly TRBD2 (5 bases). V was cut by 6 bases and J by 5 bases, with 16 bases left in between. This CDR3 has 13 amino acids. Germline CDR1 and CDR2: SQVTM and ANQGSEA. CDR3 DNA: TGCAGCGTCGGCCGGCGCCGAGGGGAGACCCAGTACTTC. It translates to CSVGRRRGETQYF.

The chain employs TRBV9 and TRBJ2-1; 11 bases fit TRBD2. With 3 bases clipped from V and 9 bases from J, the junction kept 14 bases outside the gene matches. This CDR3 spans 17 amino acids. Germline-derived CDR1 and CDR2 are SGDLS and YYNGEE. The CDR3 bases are TGTGCCAGCAGCGCTGCGGGGGCTAGCGGGGGGCGCGGTGAGCAGTTCTTC. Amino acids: CASSAAGASGGRGEQFF. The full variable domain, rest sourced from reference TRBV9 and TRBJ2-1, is DSGVTQTPKHLITATGQRVTLRCSPRSGDLSVYWYQQSLDQGLQFLIQYYNGEERAKGNILERFSAQQFPDLHSELNLSSLELGDSALYFCASSAAGASGGRGEQFFGPGTRLTVL.

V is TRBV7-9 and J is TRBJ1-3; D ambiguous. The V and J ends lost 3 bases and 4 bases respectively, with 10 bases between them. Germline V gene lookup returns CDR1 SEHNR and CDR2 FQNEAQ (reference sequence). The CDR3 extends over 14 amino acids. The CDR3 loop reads CASSFLAVGNTIYF. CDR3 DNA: TGTGCCAGCAGCTTCCTCGCGGTGGGAAACACCATATATTTT. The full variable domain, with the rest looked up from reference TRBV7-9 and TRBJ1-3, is DTGVSQNPRHKITKRGQNVTFRCDPISEHNRLYWYRQTLGQGPEFLTYFQNEAQLEKSRLLSDRFSAERPKGSFSTLEIQRTEQGDSAMYLCASSFLAVGNTIYFGEGSWLTVV.

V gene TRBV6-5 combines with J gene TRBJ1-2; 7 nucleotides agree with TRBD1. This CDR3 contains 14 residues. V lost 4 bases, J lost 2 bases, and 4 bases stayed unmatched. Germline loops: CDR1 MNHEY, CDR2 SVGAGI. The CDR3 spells CASSSTGTNYGYTF. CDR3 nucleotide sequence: TGTGCCAGCAGTTCGACAGGGACAAACTATGGCTACACCTTC.

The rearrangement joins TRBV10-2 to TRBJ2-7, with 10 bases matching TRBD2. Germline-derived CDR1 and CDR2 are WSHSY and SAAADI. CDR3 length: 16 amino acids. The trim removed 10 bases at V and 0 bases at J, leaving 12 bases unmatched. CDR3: CATSLAGAKSSYEQYF. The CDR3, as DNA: TGCGCCACCAGCCTAGCGGGGGCCAAGAGCTCCTACGAGCAGTACTTC.

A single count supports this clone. The DNA for the CDR3 is TGTGCCAGCAGTTTAGCGGTTAGCACAGATACGCAGTATTTT. It codes for CASSLAVSTDTQYF. The chain employs TRBV2 and TRBJ2-3; TRBD2 might be the D (6 bases). The CDR3 is 14 amino acids. Germline CDR1 and CDR2: SNHLY and FYNNEI. The V end was cut by 5 bases, the J end by 0 bases, with 9 bases between.

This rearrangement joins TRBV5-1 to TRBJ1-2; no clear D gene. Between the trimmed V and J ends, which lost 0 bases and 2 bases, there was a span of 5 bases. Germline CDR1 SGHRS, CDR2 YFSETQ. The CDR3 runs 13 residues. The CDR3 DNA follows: TGCGCCAGCAGCTTGGGGGAGAACTATGGCTACACCTTC. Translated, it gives CASSLGENYGYTF.

The CDR3 spells CASSIVRSQNQPQHF. DNA for the CDR3: TGTGCCAGTAGTATAGTAAGGAGTCAAAATCAGCCCCAGCATTTT. This rearrangement joins TRBV19 to TRBJ1-5; no reliable D call. Germline CDR1 and CDR2: LNHDA and SQIVND (reference sequence). CDR3 length: 15 residues. Trimming took 1 base from V and 4 from J, leaving 11 bases between them.

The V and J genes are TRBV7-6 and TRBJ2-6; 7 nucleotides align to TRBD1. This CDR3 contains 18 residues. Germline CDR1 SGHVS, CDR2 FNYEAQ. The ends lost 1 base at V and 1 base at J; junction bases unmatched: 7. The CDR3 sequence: CASSLVGAGGSGANVLTF. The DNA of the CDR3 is TGTGCCAGCAGCTTAGTCGGGGCAGGGGGTTCTGGGGCCAACGTCCTGACTTTC. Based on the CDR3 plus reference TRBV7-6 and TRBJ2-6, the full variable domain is GAGVSQSPRYKVTKRGQDVALRCDPISGHVSLYWYRQALGQGPEFLTYFNYEAQQDKSGLPNDRFSAERPEGSISTLTIQRTEQRDSAMYRCASSLVGAGGSGANVLTFGAGSRLTVL.

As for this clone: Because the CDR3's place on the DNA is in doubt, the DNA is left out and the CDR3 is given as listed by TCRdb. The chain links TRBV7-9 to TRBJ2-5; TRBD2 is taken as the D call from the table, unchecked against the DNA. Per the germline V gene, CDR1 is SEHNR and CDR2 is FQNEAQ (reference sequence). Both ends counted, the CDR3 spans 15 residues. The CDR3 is CASSFARGSVGTLYF.

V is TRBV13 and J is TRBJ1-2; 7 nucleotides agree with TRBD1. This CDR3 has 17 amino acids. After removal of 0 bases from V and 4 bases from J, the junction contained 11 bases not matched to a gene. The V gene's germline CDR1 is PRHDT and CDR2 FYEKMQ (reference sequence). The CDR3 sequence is CASSLGIRQGETYGYTF. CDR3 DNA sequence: TGTGCCAGCAGCTTAGGAATCCGGCAGGGGGAGACCTATGGCTACACCTTC.

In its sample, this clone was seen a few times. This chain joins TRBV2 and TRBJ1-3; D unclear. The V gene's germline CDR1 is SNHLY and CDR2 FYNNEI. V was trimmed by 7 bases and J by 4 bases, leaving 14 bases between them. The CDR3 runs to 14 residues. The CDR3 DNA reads TGTGCCAGCAATATTCGGGAGAGCGGAAACACCATATATTTT. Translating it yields CASNIRESGNTIYF.